This record concerns one TCR beta chain sequence. The target antigen is unknown. This entry comes from a study of blood T cells in healthy people across ages. General study results and limits: Roughly linear declines in TCR beta diversity per million T cells occurred with age.

The second PCR ran roughly 6 to 11 cycles with a sample-barcoded 5' primer and J-beta primers. Via MiXCR, TCRdb re-called the 5' RACE reads, giving one row per CDR3 protein. The table includes around 990,000 distinct CDR3 sequences, about 25% detected once. Germline V gives CDR1 SGDLS, CDR2 YYNGEE. V lost 2 bases, J lost 4 bases, and 9 bases lay in between. The CDR3 covers 13 residues. The sample providers were healthy Caucasian people from Russia, aged about 6 to 90. The same sample was also studied in work on T cells of mothers and their children.

Source material: blood. The source is a girl aged 2 to 10 in good health. This sequence joins TRBV9 and TRBJ1-2, with D tentatively TRBD1 (5 bases). The CDR3 is CASSVGGLYGYTF. The CDR3 DNA follows: TGTGCCAGCAGCGTTGGGGGACTCTATGGCTACACCTTC.